The present T cell receptor beta chain was sequenced within a study of cytomegalovirus exposure and HLA in healthy donors. CDR3 size: 16 residues. V was pared by 2 bases and J by 1 base, with 13 bases between. Germline values: CDR1 MNHEY, CDR2 SVGAGI. 60 Vbeta and 13 Jbeta primers were used in PCR. Some clones are missing from TCRdb's copy, which holds only in-frame ones; the method was immunoSEQ multiplex PCR. The sample yields under 200,000 clones, roughly 67% seen once. The chain combines TRBV6-5 with TRBJ2-3, with D possibly matching TRBD2 (7 bases). The sequenced sample consisted of PBMCs. The clonotype originates from a woman younger than 35 in good health and CMV-seropositive. The CDR3 loop is CASSYERGGRTDTQYF. The CDR3 nucleotides are TGTGCCAGCAGTTACGAGAGGGGGGGACGCACAGATACGCAGTATTTT.